The subject of this entry is one T cell receptor beta chain. The table came from immunoSEQ multiplex PCR; TCRdb's copy has only in-frame clones and leaves some out. The sample has about 610,000 clones; approximately 90% are singletons. CDR3 length: 14 residues. V lost 4 bases and J lost 2, with 10 bases in between. Germline loops: CDR1 LGHNA, CDR2 YSLEER. These data originate in a study of shared T cell receptors in the human thymus. The same sample was also studied in work on human thymus T cells. Per that study: Donation came from healthy Finnish infants having corrective surgery for congenital heart defects. Thymic as well as blood repertoires seemed to favor certain V and J genes unevenly.

This chain joins TRBV4-3 and TRBJ2-3; the D gene is possibly TRBD1 (5 bases). This receptor was identified in a boy younger than two with a congenital heart defect. Input material: thymocytes. The CDR3 DNA reads TGCGCCAGCAGCCCACAGGAACCCACAGATACGCAGTATTTT. This encodes CASSPQEPTDTQYF.